The 27 T cell receptor beta chains reported below all come from one sample, sequenced in a study of vaccination effects on CD4 cells after COVID-19. Profiled with immunoSEQ multiplex PCR; TCRdb holds only in-frame clones, not every one. This sample has under 50,000 clones, with around 63% found just once. Isolation of CD4+ T cells took place after more than 9 days of culture. These receptors have no known antigen. Sequencing used CD4+ T cells from PBMCs cultured without peptide, obtained before COVID-19 vaccination. The receptors come from a human donor who received a COVID-19 vaccine.

V and J are TRBV3-1 (or the pseudogene TRBV3-2) and TRBJ2-2; D is possibly TRBD2 (6 bases). CDR1 and CDR2 (germline): LGHDT, YNNKEL (reference sequence). Trimming removed 7 bases from V and 0 bases from J, with 9 bases in between. The CDR3 is made up of 14 amino acids. The CDR3 spells CASNLAPNTGELFF. In DNA form, the CDR3 reads TGTGCCAGCAATCTAGCGCCGAACACCGGGGAGCTGTTTTTT.

The rearrangement links TRBV10-3 to TRBJ2-7; 10 positions match TRBD2. Per germline, CDR1 ENHRY and CDR2 SYGVKD. V lost 11 bases, J lost 1 base, and 8 bases stayed unmatched. This CDR3 spans 14 amino acids. CDR3 sequence (DNA): TGTGCCGTGCTTAGCGGGGGGCCATCCTACGAGCAGTACTTC. This codes for CAVLSGGPSYEQYF.

The genes are TRBV30 and TRBJ2-7; D might be TRBD1 or TRBD2, each matching 5 bases. The germline V gene encodes CDR1 GTSNPN and CDR2 SVGIG (reference sequence). Trimming left V 5 bases short and J 4 bases short, with 15 bases between. The CDR3 is 13 amino acids. In nucleotides, the CDR3 is TGTGCCTGGTCGGGACGAGGAGGATACGAGCAGTACTTC. It specifies CAWSGRGGYEQYF.

This clone was found once. The genes are TRBV5-1 and TRBJ2-7; D remains unclear. The CDR3 runs 13 residues. The V end was cut by 2 bases, the J end by 3 bases, with 9 bases between. The germline V gene has CDR1 SGHRS and CDR2 YFSETQ. The CDR3 loop is CASSLTANYEQYF. The CDR3 bases are TGCGCCAGCAGCTTAACGGCGAACTACGAGCAGTACTTC. Full variable domain (rest looked up from reference TRBV5-1 and TRBJ2-7): KAGVTQTPRYLIKTRGQQVTLSCSPISGHRSVSWYQQTPGQGLQFLFEYFSETQRNKGNFPGRFSGRQFSNSRSEMNVSTLELGDSALYLCASSLTANYEQYFGPGTRLTVT.

This chain joins TRBV28 and TRBJ1-5; the D is unclear. The CDR3 totals 15 residues. V lost 6 bases, J lost 3 bases, and 15 bases lay in between. Germline CDR1 and CDR2: MDHEN and SYDVKM. CDR3 nucleotides: TGTGCCAGCAGCCCGCTAAGGAGCGACAATCAGCCCCAGCATTTT. Translation gives CASSPLRSDNQPQHF.

This clone was observed a handful of times. This chain connects TRBV2 to TRBJ1-4, with a tentative D call TRBD1 (6 bases). The CDR3 spans 14 residues. Trimming removed 6 bases at V and 5 bases at J, with 13 bases between. From germline, CDR1 is SNHLY and CDR2 FYNNEI. The CDR3 sequence is CASSLRTVNEKLFF. In DNA form, the CDR3 reads TGTGCCAGCAGCCTTCGGACAGTCAATGAAAAACTGTTTTTT.

This clone was counted a few times. This chain links TRBV7-2 with TRBJ2-7, with TRBD1 matching 7 bases. Germline trimming cut 3 bases from V and 4 bases from J; bases unmatched to any gene: 6. This CDR3 contains 14 residues. Germline CDR1 reads SGHTA; CDR2 reads FQGNSA. The CDR3 loop reads CASSLAGTVYEQYF. CDR3 coding DNA: TGTGCCAGCAGCTTGGCCGGGACAGTATACGAGCAGTACTTC.

This clone came up once. The same CDR3 also results from other DNA sequences found in this sample. The chain links TRBV5-1 to TRBJ1-1, with D uncertain. CDR1 SGHRS and CDR2 YFSETQ come from the germline V gene. The V gene lost 1 base and the J gene lost 0 bases, with 7 bases spanning the gap. This CDR3 region has 14 residues. CDR3 sequence: CASSLSGVNTEAFF. In nucleotides, the CDR3 is TGCGCCAGCAGCTTGTCGGGTGTGAACACTGAAGCTTTCTTT.

This chain links TRBV30 with TRBJ1-6; possibly TRBD1 for D (5 bases). CDR3 length: 14 residues. Germline V gene sequence: CDR1 GTSNPN, CDR2 SVGIG (reference sequence). The V and J ends lost 0 bases and 8 bases respectively, with 11 bases between them. CDR3 nucleotides: TGTGCCTGGAGTGTTAGCGGGACGCATTCACCCCTCCACTTT. As protein: CAWSVSGTHSPLHF.

V gene TRBV6-2 or TRBV6-3 combines with J gene TRBJ1-2; TRBD1 matches at 8 bases. CDR1 and CDR2 (germline): MNHEY, SVGEGT. The CDR3 is made up of 13 amino acids. V was pared by 6 bases and J by 4 bases, with 4 bases of the junction left unmatched. The CDR3 reads CASSRTGLYGYTF. CDR3 bases: TGTGCCAGCAGCCGGACAGGGCTCTATGGCTACACCTTC.

The chain joins TRBV27 to TRBJ1-5; D remains ambiguous. Deletions cut 0 bases from V and 0 bases from J, with 9 bases between. CDR1 MNHEY and CDR2 SMNVEV come from the germline V gene (reference sequence). The CDR3 has 16 amino acids. CDR3 sequence reads: CASSLSPGISNQPQHF. The DNA of the CDR3 is TGTGCCAGCAGTTTATCCCCGGGAATTAGCAATCAGCCCCAGCATTTT.

The J gene is TRBJ1-6, the V gene TRBV6-5; D might be TRBD1 (5 bases). Trimming stripped 7 bases from V and 10 bases from J, with 17 bases between. This CDR3 comprises 14 residues. The germline gives CDR1 MNHEY, CDR2 SVGAGI. The CDR3 reads CASTYRPEGSPLHF. As DNA, the CDR3 is TGTGCCAGCACCTACAGGCCCGAAGGGTCACCCCTCCACTTT.

This chain connects TRBV6-6 to TRBJ2-1, with 10 bases matching TRBD2. Germline V CDR1 and CDR2: MNHNY, SVGAGI (reference sequence). CDR3 size: 16 residues. V gave up 2 bases and J gave up 7 bases; unmatched junction bases: 8. The CDR3 sequence: CASSYGLAGEKNEQFF. CDR3 in DNA: TGTGCCAGCAGTTACGGCCTAGCGGGAGAGAAAAATGAGCAGTTCTTC.

The chain carries TRBV12-3 or TRBV12-4 and TRBJ2-2; D gene uncertain. This CDR3 comprises 13 residues. V gave up 7 bases and J gave up 6 bases, with 12 bases separating them. CDR3 sequence reads: CASTSLWAGELFF. CDR3 DNA: TGTGCCAGCACTTCATTGTGGGCCGGGGAGCTGTTTTTT.

The J gene is TRBJ2-2, the V gene TRBV5-6; D possibly corresponds to TRBD2 (7 bases). V lost 4 bases and J 7 bases, leaving 20 bases between the germline ends. The V gene's germline CDR1 is SGHDT and CDR2 YYEEEE. This CDR3 contains 16 residues. The CDR3 DNA follows: TGTGCCAGCAGCCCCCGCGGGGGCCGCACTCGCGGGGAGCTGTTTTTT. Amino acids: CASSPRGGRTRGELFF.

This clone has just one count. The chain carries TRBV19 and TRBJ2-2, with TRBD1 matching over 10 bases. Germline assignment: CDR1 LNHDA and CDR2 SQIVND (reference sequence). This CDR3 spans 15 amino acids. V lost 5 bases and J lost 7; bases outside the gene matches: 7. The CDR3 sequence is CASSSSGQGNGELFF. The CDR3 region has the DNA TGTGCCAGTAGTTCATCGGGACAGGGGAACGGGGAGCTGTTTTTT.

This rearrangement joins TRBV4-2 to TRBJ2-1; a weak D match, TRBD1 (5 bases). The CDR3 has 16 residues. The ends were cut back, 0 bases at V and 0 bases at J, with 9 bases in the middle. Germline V gives CDR1 LGHNA, CDR2 YNFKEQ. Here the CDR3 reads CASSQESGASYNEQFF. DNA for the CDR3: TGTGCCAGCAGCCAAGAGAGTGGGGCCTCCTACAATGAGCAGTTCTTC.

The chain links TRBV5-8 to TRBJ1-1, with D unclear. Germline V gives CDR1 SGHTS, CDR2 YDEGEE. The CDR3 totals 13 residues. The germline V and J ends were trimmed by 2 bases and 1 base, with 6 bases remaining between them. The CDR3 sequence is CASSFSGNTEAFF. As DNA, the CDR3 is TGTGCCAGCAGCTTTTCAGGGAACACTGAAGCTTTCTTT.

This chain connects TRBV10-3 to TRBJ1-1; D unresolved. CDR1 ENHRY and CDR2 SYGVKD come from the germline V gene. There are 11 residues in the CDR3. Trimming removed 4 bases from V and 8 bases from J, with 8 bases in between. As DNA, the CDR3 is TGTGCCATCAGTGGTGCATACGAAGCTTTCTTT. Amino acid sequence: CAISGAYEAFF.

The V gene is TRBV6-6, the J gene TRBJ2-2; D assignment may be TRBD1 or TRBD2 (6 bases each). The CDR3 spans 14 residues. The V end lost 3 bases, the J end lost 5 bases, and 10 bases lay between the germline ends. The germline CDR1 and CDR2 sequences are MNHNY and SVGAGI (reference sequence). The CDR3 DNA follows: TGTGCCAGCAGTTATGGGGGGCGGACCGGGGAGCTGTTTTTT. This gives the protein CASSYGGRTGELFF.

J is TRBJ1-1 and V is TRBV6-5; D remains unclear. The CDR3 contains 14 residues. Trimming took off 3 bases at V and 4 bases at J, with 12 bases between the two ends. The germline V gene has CDR1 MNHEY and CDR2 SVGAGI. DNA of the CDR3: TGTGCCAGCAGTTATAAAAACGTATTCACTGAAGCTTTCTTT. The encoded protein is CASSYKNVFTEAFF.

The chain combines TRBV6-1 with TRBJ2-7; weak D call: TRBD2 (6 bases). V shed 3 bases and J shed 2 bases, with 14 bases lying between them. CDR1 is MNHNS, CDR2 SASEGT, per germline. CDR3 size: 15 residues. The CDR3 DNA reads TGTGCCAGCAGTGAGGCTGTGGGACTTCCCTACGAGCAGTACTTC. It encodes CASSEAVGLPYEQYF.

The rearrangement uses TRBV10-3 and TRBJ1-4, with D uncertain. Germline CDR1 is ENHRY and CDR2 is SYGVKD. This CDR3 is 13 amino acids long. Trimming stripped 2 bases from V and 5 bases from J, with 6 bases between. CDR3 bases: TGTGCCATCAGTGAGCGGGCGAATGAAAAACTGTTTTTT. Encoded protein: CAISERANEKLFF.

CDR3 in DNA: TGTGCCAGCAGCCAAGCCCGACAGCGGTGGTCCACAGATACGCAGTATTTT. It translates to CASSQARQRWSTDTQYF. The J gene is TRBJ2-3, the V gene TRBV14, with D perhaps being TRBD1 or TRBD2 (5 bases each). The V gene's germline CDR1 is SGHDN and CDR2 FVKESK. Trimming removed 1 base from V and 2 bases from J, with 16 bases in between. The CDR3 runs 17 residues. The complete variable domain, with remaining parts taken from reference TRBV14 and TRBJ2-3, reads EAGVTQFPSHSVIEKGQTVTLRCDPISGHDNLYWYRRVMGKEIKFLLHFVKESKQDESGMPNNRFLAERTGGTYSTLKVQPAELEDSGVYFCASSQARQRWSTDTQYFGPGTRLTVL.

This clone was detected a few times. An end of the junction does not agree with germline; a read error may underlie this. The gene calls are TRBV28 and TRBJ2-5; 10 nucleotides line up with TRBD2. Per the germline V gene, CDR1 is MDHEN and CDR2 is SYDVKM. This CDR3 is built from 13 residues. CDR3 amino acids: CASSPGTSAIEDF. CDR3 nucleotides: TGTGCCAGCAGCCCCGGGACTAGCGCCATCGAGGACTTC.

The genes are TRBV30 and TRBJ2-1; D tentatively fits TRBD1 or TRBD2 (5 bases each). Per germline, CDR1 GTSNPN and CDR2 SVGIG (reference sequence). V was clipped by 0 bases and J by 15 bases, with 15 bases between them. This CDR3 is built from 12 residues. CDR3 DNA: TGTGCCTGGAGTGTGGGCGGTCATGGGGGGTTCTTC. Protein sequence: CAWSVGGHGGFF. The full variable domain, completed using reference TRBV30 and TRBJ2-1, is SQTIHQWPATLVQPVGSPLSLECTVEGTSNPNLYWYRQAAGRGLQLLFYSVGIGQISSEVPQNLSASRPQDRQFILSSKKLLLSDSGFYLCAWSVGGHGGFFGPGTRLTVL.

The chain recombines TRBV5-1 with TRBJ2-5; 12 bases map to TRBD2. The junction had 3 bases not matched to a gene; V was cut back by 1 base and J by 2 bases. The CDR3 is made up of 16 amino acids. Per germline, CDR1 SGHRS and CDR2 YFSETQ. The CDR3 spells CASSLSTSGGQETQYF. CDR3 nucleotides: TGCGCCAGCAGCTTGTCCACTAGCGGGGGGCAAGAGACCCAGTACTTC.